This TCR beta chain appears in the sequencing data of a study of post-analysis software for immune sequencing data. The study, taken as a whole, reports: With TRBV5-6, TRBV5-1 and TRBV20-1 included, about five TRBV segments were more frequent in patients than in controls. F-measure co-clustering was strong for batch-matched samples. Significantly lower normalized Chao1 diversity was seen in multiple sclerosis patients than in controls.

V was trimmed by 1 base and J by 1 base, leaving 7 bases between them. The germline V gene encodes CDR1 SGHTA and CDR2 FQGNSA. This CDR3 has 14 amino acids. cDNA libraries for TCR beta contained unique molecular identifiers. TCRdb reprocessed the PCR reads with MiXCR, giving one entry per CDR3 protein. The data show about 770,000 distinct CDR3 sequences, 40% to 55% seen once. Comment on this clonotype: Its specificity is unknown.

This TCR derives from a girl between 10 and 17 years old with multiple sclerosis. The chain uses TRBV7-2 and TRBJ2-5; unclear D gene. Sequenced input: blood. CDR3 residues: CASSLGFPQETQYF. In nucleotides, the CDR3 is TGTGCCAGCAGCTTAGGGTTTCCCCAAGAGACCCAGTACTTC.